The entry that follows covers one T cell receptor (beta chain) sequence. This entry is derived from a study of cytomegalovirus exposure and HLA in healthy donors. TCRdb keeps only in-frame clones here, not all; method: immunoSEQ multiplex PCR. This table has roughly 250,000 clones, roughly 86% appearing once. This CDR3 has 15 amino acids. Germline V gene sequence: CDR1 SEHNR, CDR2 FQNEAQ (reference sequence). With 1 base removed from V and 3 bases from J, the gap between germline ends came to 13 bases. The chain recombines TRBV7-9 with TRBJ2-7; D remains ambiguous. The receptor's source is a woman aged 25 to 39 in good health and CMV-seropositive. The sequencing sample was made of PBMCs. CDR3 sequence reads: CASSLVLAGYYEQYF. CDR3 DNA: TGTGCCAGCAGCTTAGTACTCGCAGGCTACTACGAGCAGTACTTC.